The 5 T cell receptor beta chains below all came from one sample that was sequenced in a study of beta chain features in type 1 diabetes. Sequencing targeted expressed TCRB transcripts, as all isolated RNA had been reverse transcribed. This table comes from immunoSEQ multiplex PCR, and its TCRdb copy is limited to in-frame clones, with some not included. The data show some 410,000 clones, more than 9.5% seen once. Specimen: naive CD4+ T cells from blood. The receptors were sampled from a woman aged 18-30 years in good health.

This clone was recorded a few times. V is TRBV7-9 and J is TRBJ1-5, with no clear D. The CDR3 totals 12 residues. Germline CDR1 reads SEHNR; CDR2 reads FQNEAQ (reference sequence). V was shortened by 6 bases and J by 4 bases, with 7 bases between the two germline ends. The chain's CDR3 is CASSHVNQPQHF. CDR3 nucleotide sequence: TGTGCCAGCAGTCACGTAAATCAGCCCCAGCATTTT.

The CDR3 DNA reads as TGTGCCAGCAGCCAGCATGCACAGGGGAAGAACATTCAGTACTTC. Protein sequence: CASSQHAQGKNIQYF. The J gene is TRBJ2-4, the V gene TRBV14; TRBD1 aligns across 7 bases. The CDR3 has 15 amino acids. In germline, CDR1 is SGHDN, CDR2 FVKESK. V dropped 3 bases and J dropped 7; count of bases not matched to a gene: 9.

The chain couples TRBV4-2 to TRBJ1-4; D remains ambiguous. Trimming left V 1 base short and J 12 bases short, with 9 bases between. CDR1 and CDR2 (germline): LGHNA, YNFKEQ. The CDR3 loop spans 12 amino acids. The CDR3 spells CASSQVSGELFF. The CDR3 DNA reads as TGTGCCAGCAGCCAAGTAAGTGGCGAACTGTTTTTT.

This clone was picked up a small number of times. J is TRBJ1-2 and V is TRBV9; D not resolved. This CDR3 is built from 12 residues. V lost 3 bases, J lost 1 base, and 4 bases lay in between. Germline V CDR1 and CDR2: SGDLS, YYNGEE. In DNA, the CDR3 is TGTGCCAGCAGCGCGGGTAACTATGGCTACACCTTC. It encodes CASSAGNYGYTF.

The chain couples TRBV5-1 to TRBJ2-7; D may be TRBD2 (6 bases). The CDR3 has 14 residues. CDR1 SGHRS and CDR2 YFSETQ come from the germline V gene. V was cut by 7 bases and J by 0 bases, with 14 bases left in between. CDR3 coding DNA: TGCGCCAGCCGGGAGCAACCGAGCTCCTACGAGCAGTACGTC. This codes for CASREQPSSYEQYV.